These T cell receptor beta chains were read from a single sample in a study of T-cell memory formation after mild COVID-19. TCRdb independently ran MiXCR on the 5' RACE reads; one entry per CDR3 protein. The table includes approximately 340,000 distinct CDR3 sequences, over 10% detected once. Sequencing input: PBMCs or a T cell subset sorted from them (not recorded which). The receptors come from a man younger than 35 who had mild COVID-19 (a few samples of this study predate the infection). Cell type and time point are not known. Each CDR3 is given with its conserved first and last residue. Fields, in order: D gene, J gene, V gene, clone size, CDR3 protein, CDR3 DNA. A D gene is named only where the DNA matches it firmly. Size is omitted from some rows. Given values are once, few, many or a class for expanded clones.

TRBD2 | TRBJ2-3 | TRBV4-3 | few | CASTEGTSGCTDTQYF | TGCGCCAGCACTGAAGGGACTAGCGGATGCACAGATACGCAGTATTTT
. | TRBJ2-2 | TRBV6-5 | few | CASSTGRTGELFF | TGTGCCAGCAGTACGGGGAGAACCGGGGAGCTGTTTTTT
TRBD2 | TRBJ2-1 | TRBV20-1 | . | CSATSGGLDNEQFF | TGCAGTGCAACTAGCGGGGGCTTAGACAATGAGCAGTTCTTC
. | TRBJ2-5 | TRBV5-1 | few | CASSTRLIQETQYF | TGCGCCAGCAGCACCAGACTGATTCAAGAGACCCAGTACTTC
. | TRBJ2-1 | TRBV3-1 | . | CASSQADTEQFF | TGTGCCAGCAGCCAAGCAGACACCGAGCAGTTCTTC
TRBD1 | TRBJ1-1 | TRBV7-2 | few | CASSLWEWTGGVLITEAFF | TGTGCCAGCAGCTTATGGGAGTGGACAGGGGGTGTCTTAATCACTGAAGCTTTCTTT
TRBD1 | TRBJ1-1 | TRBV2 | few | CARERGQGQTRKAFF | TGTGCCAGAGAACGGGGTCAGGGACAGACAAGAAAAGCTTTCTTT
. | TRBJ1-2 | TRBV27 | . | CASSYSRGNYGYTF | TGTGCCAGCAGCTACTCTCGGGGCAACTATGGCTACACCTTC
. | TRBJ1-1 | TRBV21-1 | . | CASSHRETEAFF | TGTGCCAGCAGTCACAGGGAAACTGAAGCTTTCTTT
. | TRBJ2-3 | TRBV19 | many | CASSGRDKGRTDTQYF | TGTGCCAGTAGTGGACGGGACAAGGGGAGGACAGATACGCAGTATTTT
TRBD1 | TRBJ1-1 | TRBV5-1 | few | CASSFGPQGPNTEAFF | TGCGCCAGCAGCTTCGGACCACAGGGGCCGAACACTGAAGCTTTCTTT
TRBD1 | TRBJ1-5 | TRBV7-2 | . | CASSLGGGTSNQPQHF | TGTGCCAGCAGCCTAGGGGGCGGGACTAGCAATCAGCCCCAGCATTTT
. | TRBJ2-3 | TRBV7-3 | few | CASSLFLSDTQYF | TGTGCCAGCAGCTTATTTCTCTCGGATACGCAGTATTTT
. | TRBJ1-1 | TRBV10-2 | few | CASSSVGVDTEAFF | TGCGCCAGCAGTTCGGTGGGGGTCGACACTGAAGCTTTCTTT
. | TRBJ2-1 | TRBV7-9 | few | CASSSGQAGVYNEQFF | TGTGCCAGCAGTTCAGGACAAGCAGGGGTATACAATGAGCAGTTCTTC
. | TRBJ2-3 | TRBV6-5 | few | CASSYSPRSPPTDTQYF | TGTGCCAGCAGTTACTCCCCCCGCAGTCCACCCACAGATACGCAGTATTTT
TRBD1 | TRBJ2-5 | TRBV10-2 | . | CASSEPRTGSETQYF | TGCGCCAGCAGTGAGCCCAGGACAGGGTCCGAGACCCAGTACTTC